One and the same sample provided the 8 T cell receptor beta chains below, sequenced in a study of beta chain features in type 1 diabetes listed by TCRdb under 2018. These receptors have no known antigen. The receptor library was made with the immunoSEQ multiplex PCR assay. The entire isolated RNA was reverse transcribed using the High Capacity cDNA Reverse Transcription Kit, and thus expressed TCRB transcripts were sequenced. TCRdb provides this immuneACCESS table in a form limited to in-frame rearrangements. Some clones are lacking; in checked studies, under half of them reflect an unresolved V gene, and why the rest are absent is not known. This sample is represented by approximately 150,000 clones; around 8.8% of them were singletons. Around 0.79% of the sample lies in the top ten. What the study reported, not specific to this receptor: Type 1 diabetes patients showed a moderate but significant shortening of TCRB CDR3 length in all four CD4+ subsets.

Sequenced sample: central memory CD4+ T cells from blood. These receptor sequences come from a man between 25 and 39 years old with type 1 diabetes.

This chain links TRBV7-3 with TRBJ1-5; 7 nucleotides match TRBD1. Germline CDR1 is SGHTA and CDR2 is FQGTGA. This CDR3 comprises 14 residues. V dropped 7 bases and J dropped 4; count of bases not matched to a gene: 7. The CDR3 DNA reads as TGTGCCAGCATCCCCTCAGGGGGGAATCAGCCCCAGCATTTT. It encodes CASIPSGGNQPQHF.

This clone is labeled medium-sized. This chain joins TRBV7-9 and TRBJ2-6; 7 bases agree with TRBD1. This CDR3 is built from 16 residues. The V segment lost 4 bases and the J segment 2 bases; nucleotides outside the gene matches: 5. CDR1 SEHNR and CDR2 FQNEAQ come from the germline V gene (reference sequence). CDR3 protein: CASSSTTGTGANVLTF. CDR3 DNA sequence: TGTGCCAGCAGCTCAACGACAGGGACTGGGGCCAACGTCCTGACTTTC.

The sample holds a few counts of this clone. V gene TRBV2 combines with J gene TRBJ2-3; D is undetermined. V dropped 1 base and J dropped 9 bases, with 5 bases sitting between them. This CDR3 has 11 residues. CDR1 is SNHLY, CDR2 FYNNEI, per germline. The CDR3 protein is CASSEDRTQYF. Here the CDR3 DNA reads TGTGCCAGCAGTGAAGACAGAACGCAGTATTTT. Full variable domain (outside the CDR3, taken from reference TRBV2 and TRBJ2-3): EPEVTQTPSHQVTQMGQEVILRCVPISNHLYFYWYRQILGQKVEFLVSFYNNEISEKSEIFDDQFSVERPDGSNFTLKIRSTKLEDSAMYFCASSEDRTQYFGPGTRLTVL.

This clone has more than one count but fewer than ten. The chain employs TRBV10-3 and TRBJ2-3, with D perhaps TRBD1 (7 bases). CDR1 ENHRY and CDR2 SYGVKD come from the germline V gene. There are 14 residues in the CDR3. The V and J ends lost 11 bases and 2 bases respectively, with 17 bases between them. The CDR3 here is CALGGDSHTDTQYF. The CDR3 nucleotides are TGTGCCTTAGGCGGGGACAGTCACACAGATACGCAGTATTTT.

This clone was seen a few times. The chain joins TRBV5-1 to TRBJ2-3; 12 positions match TRBD2. The V gene end was trimmed by 3 bases and the J gene end by 2 bases; junction bases not matched to a gene: 4. Germline V gives CDR1 SGHRS, CDR2 YFSETQ. The length of the CDR3 is 16 residues. CDR3 sequence: CASSSLAGGPTDTQYF. DNA of the CDR3: TGCGCCAGCAGCTCTCTAGCGGGGGGGCCCACAGATACGCAGTATTTT.

The J gene is TRBJ2-2, the V gene TRBV7-2; 10 bases are a match to TRBD2. The germline V gene has CDR1 SGHTA and CDR2 FQGNSA. The length of the CDR3 is 16 residues. Unmatched junction bases numbered 4, after V lost 3 bases and J lost 3 bases. Here the CDR3 reads CASSFLAGGHTGELFF. CDR3 nucleotides: TGTGCCAGCAGCTTTTTAGCGGGGGGACACACCGGGGAGCTGTTTTTT.

This clone was seen only a few times. V usage is TRBV18 and J usage is TRBJ2-2; 7 nucleotides agree with TRBD2. With 3 bases clipped from V and 4 bases from J, the junction kept 8 bases outside the gene matches. This CDR3 comprises 16 residues. Germline CDR1 and CDR2: KGHSH and LQKENI. CDR3 sequence: CASSPTLASGTGELFF. In DNA form, the CDR3 reads TGTGCCAGCTCACCGACACTAGCGTCGGGCACCGGGGAGCTGTTTTTT.

V and J are TRBV9 and TRBJ2-1; 12 positions match TRBD2. This CDR3 has 16 amino acids. Germline V gene lookup returns CDR1 SGDLS and CDR2 YYNGEE. Losses at the gene ends were 1 base for V and 4 bases for J; bases not matched to a gene: 3. The CDR3 region has the DNA TGTGCCAGCAGCGTATCTAGCGGGGGGGCTTACAATGAGCAGTTCTTC. It is translated as CASSVSSGGAYNEQFF.